This TCR beta chain was captured by sequencing in a study of CD8 T cells in Susac syndrome. A quantity of about 0.45 to 1 ug RNA underwent reverse transcription using random hexamers. TCRdb processed the immunoSEQ multiplex PCR reads anew with MiXCR; each CDR3 protein has one entry. The table records about 180,000 distinct CDR3 sequences, about 93% of them present only once. This CDR3 is built from 14 residues. Per germline, CDR1 SGHTA and CDR2 FQGNSA. V lost 4 bases and J 4 bases, leaving 13 bases between the germline ends. Sequencing was carried out using CD4+ T cells from PBMCs. This TCR came from a human donor with Susac syndrome. The chain joins TRBV7-2 to TRBJ2-5; a possible D gene is TRBD2 (6 bases). This CDR3 is CASSSRLGGETQYF. CDR3 in DNA: TGTGCCAGCAGCTCTAGACTGGGGGGAGAGACCCAGTACTTC.